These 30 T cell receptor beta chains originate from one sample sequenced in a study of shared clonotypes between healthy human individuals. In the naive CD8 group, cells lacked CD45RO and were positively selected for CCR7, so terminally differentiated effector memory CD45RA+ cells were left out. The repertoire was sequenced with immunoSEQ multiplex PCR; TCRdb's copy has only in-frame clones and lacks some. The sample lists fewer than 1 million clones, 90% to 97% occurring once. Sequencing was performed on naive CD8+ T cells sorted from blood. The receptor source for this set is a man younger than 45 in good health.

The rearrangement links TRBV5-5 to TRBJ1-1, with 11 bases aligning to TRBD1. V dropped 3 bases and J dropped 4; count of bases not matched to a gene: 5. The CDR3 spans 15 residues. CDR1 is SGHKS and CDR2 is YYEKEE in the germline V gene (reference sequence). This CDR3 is CASSSPGQGATEAFF. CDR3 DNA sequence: TGTGCCAGCAGCTCCCCTGGACAGGGGGCCACTGAAGCTTTCTTT. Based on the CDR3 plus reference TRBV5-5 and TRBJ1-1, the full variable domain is DAGVTQSPTHLIKTRGQQVTLRCSPISGHKSVSWYQQVLGQGPQFIFQYYEKEERGRGNFPDRFSARQFPNYSSELNVNALLLGDSALYLCASSSPGQGATEAFFGQGTRLTVV.

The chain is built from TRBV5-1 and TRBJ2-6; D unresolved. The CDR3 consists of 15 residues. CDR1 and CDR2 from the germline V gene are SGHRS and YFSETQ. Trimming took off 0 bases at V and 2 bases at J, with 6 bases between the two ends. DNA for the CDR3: TGCGCCAGCAGCTTGGTAGGGACTGGGGCCAACGTCCTGACTTTC. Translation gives CASSLVGTGANVLTF.

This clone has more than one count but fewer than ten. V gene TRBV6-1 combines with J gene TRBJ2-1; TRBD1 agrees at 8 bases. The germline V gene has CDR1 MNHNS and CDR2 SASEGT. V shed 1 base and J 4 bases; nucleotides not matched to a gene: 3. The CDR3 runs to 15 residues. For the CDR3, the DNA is TGTGCCAGCAGTGAAGAGGACAGGGAGTACAATGAGCAGTTCTTC. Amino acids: CASSEEDREYNEQFF.

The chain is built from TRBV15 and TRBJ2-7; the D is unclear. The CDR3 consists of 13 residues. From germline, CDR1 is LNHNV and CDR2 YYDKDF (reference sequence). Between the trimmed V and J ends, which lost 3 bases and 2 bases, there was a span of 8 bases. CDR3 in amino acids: CATSSIGTYEQYF. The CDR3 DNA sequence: TGTGCCACCAGCAGTATAGGTACCTACGAGCAGTACTTC.

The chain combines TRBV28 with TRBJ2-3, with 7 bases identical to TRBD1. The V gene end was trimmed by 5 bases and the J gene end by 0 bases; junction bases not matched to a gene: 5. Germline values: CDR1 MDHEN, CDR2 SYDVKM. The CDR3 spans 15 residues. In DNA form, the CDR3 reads TGTGCCAGCAGTCCCGGGACAGAGAGCACAGATACGCAGTATTTT. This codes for CASSPGTESTDTQYF.

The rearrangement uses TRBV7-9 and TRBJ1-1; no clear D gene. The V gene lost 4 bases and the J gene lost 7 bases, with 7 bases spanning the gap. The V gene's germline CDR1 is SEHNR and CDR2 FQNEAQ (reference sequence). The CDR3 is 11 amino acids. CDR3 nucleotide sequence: TGTGCCAGCAGCTGGCGCCTTGAAGCTTTCTTT. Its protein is CASSWRLEAFF.

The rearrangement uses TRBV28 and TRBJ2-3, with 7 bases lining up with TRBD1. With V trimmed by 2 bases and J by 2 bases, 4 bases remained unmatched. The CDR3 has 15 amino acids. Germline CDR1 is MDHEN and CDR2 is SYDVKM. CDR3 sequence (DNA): TGTGCCAGCAGTTTACGACAGGGCTTCACAGATACGCAGTATTTT. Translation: CASSLRQGFTDTQYF.

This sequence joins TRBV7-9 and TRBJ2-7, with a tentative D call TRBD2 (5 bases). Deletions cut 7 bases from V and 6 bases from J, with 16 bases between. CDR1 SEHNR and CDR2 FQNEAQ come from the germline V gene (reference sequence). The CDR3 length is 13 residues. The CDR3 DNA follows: TGTGCCAGCACCTTGTCAGAAGCGGTCGAGCAGTACTTC. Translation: CASTLSEAVEQYF.

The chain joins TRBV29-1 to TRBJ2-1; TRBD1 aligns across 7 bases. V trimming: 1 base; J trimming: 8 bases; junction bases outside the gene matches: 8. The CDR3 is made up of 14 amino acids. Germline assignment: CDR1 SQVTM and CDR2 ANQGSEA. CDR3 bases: TGCAGCGTTGAAGTCGTGGGACAGAACGATGAGCAGTTCTTC. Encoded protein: CSVEVVGQNDEQFF.

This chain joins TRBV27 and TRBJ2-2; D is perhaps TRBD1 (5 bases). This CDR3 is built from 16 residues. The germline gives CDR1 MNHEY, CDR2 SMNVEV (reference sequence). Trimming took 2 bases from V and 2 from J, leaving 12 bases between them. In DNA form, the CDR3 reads TGTGCCAGCAGTTTAAGGACACCCGAAAACACCGGGGAGCTGTTTTTT. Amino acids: CASSLRTPENTGELFF.

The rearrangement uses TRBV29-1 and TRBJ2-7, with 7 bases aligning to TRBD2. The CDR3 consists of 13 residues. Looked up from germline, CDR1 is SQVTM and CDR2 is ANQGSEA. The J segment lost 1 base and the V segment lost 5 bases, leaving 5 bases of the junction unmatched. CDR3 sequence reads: CSVWLAESYEQYF. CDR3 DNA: TGCAGCGTTTGGCTAGCGGAGTCCTACGAGCAGTACTTC.

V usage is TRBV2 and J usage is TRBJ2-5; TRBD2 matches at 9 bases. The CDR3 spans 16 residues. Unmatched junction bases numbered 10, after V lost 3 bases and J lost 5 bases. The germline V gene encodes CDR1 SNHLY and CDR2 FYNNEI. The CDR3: CASSDVLAGVGETQYF. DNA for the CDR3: TGTGCCAGCAGTGACGTACTAGCGGGCGTTGGGGAGACCCAGTACTTC.

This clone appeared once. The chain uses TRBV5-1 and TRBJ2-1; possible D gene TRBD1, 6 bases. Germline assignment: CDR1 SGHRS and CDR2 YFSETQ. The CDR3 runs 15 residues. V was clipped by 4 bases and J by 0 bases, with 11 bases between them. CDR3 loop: CASSSDRSSYNEQFF. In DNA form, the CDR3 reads TGCGCCAGCAGCAGCGACAGGAGCTCCTACAATGAGCAGTTCTTC. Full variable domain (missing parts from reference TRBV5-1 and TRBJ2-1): KAGVTQTPRYLIKTRGQQVTLSCSPISGHRSVSWYQQTPGQGLQFLFEYFSETQRNKGNFPGRFSGRQFSNSRSEMNVSTLELGDSALYLCASSSDRSSYNEQFFGPGTRLTVL.

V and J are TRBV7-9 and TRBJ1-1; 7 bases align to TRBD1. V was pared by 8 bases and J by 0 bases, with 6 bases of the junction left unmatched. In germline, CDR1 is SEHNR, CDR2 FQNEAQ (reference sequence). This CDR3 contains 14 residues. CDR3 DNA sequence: TGTGCCAGCTTAGGGGGCGGCATGAACACTGAAGCTTTCTTT. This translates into CASLGGGMNTEAFF.

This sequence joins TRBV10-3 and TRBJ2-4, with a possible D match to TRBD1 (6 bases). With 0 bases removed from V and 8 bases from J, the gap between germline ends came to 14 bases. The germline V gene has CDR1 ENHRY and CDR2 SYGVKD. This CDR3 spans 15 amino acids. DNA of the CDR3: TGTGCCATCAGTGAGTCTGAAGGGCCAGGGGACATTCAGTACTTC. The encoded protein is CAISESEGPGDIQYF.

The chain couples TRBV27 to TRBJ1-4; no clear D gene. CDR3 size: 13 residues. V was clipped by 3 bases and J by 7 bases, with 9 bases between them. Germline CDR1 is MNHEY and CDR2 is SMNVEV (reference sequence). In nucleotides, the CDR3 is TGTGCCAGCAGTTTCGGATTGAGTGAAAAACTGTTTTTT. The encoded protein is CASSFGLSEKLFF.

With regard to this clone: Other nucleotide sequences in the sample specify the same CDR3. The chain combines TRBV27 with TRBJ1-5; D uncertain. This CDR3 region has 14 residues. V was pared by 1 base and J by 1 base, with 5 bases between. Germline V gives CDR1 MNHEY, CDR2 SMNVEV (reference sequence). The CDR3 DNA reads TGTGCCAGCAGTTTATTGGCCAGCAATCAGCCCCAGCATTTT. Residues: CASSLLASNQPQHF.

This CDR3 is CASRGGLAFLEQFF. For the CDR3, the DNA is TGTGCCAGCAGAGGGGGACTGGCCTTTTTGGAGCAGTTCTTC. The chain recombines TRBV2 with TRBJ2-1; D may be TRBD1 or TRBD2 (6 bases each). Germline V gene sequence: CDR1 SNHLY, CDR2 FYNNEI. This CDR3 is built from 14 residues. V dropped 6 bases and J dropped 10 bases, with 19 bases sitting between them.

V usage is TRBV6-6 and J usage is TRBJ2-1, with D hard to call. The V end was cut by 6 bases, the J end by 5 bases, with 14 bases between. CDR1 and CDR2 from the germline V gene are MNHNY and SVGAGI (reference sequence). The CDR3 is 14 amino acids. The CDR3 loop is CASRVGRRNNEQFF. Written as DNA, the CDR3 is TGTGCCAGCAGGGTCGGGCGCCGAAACAATGAGCAGTTCTTC.

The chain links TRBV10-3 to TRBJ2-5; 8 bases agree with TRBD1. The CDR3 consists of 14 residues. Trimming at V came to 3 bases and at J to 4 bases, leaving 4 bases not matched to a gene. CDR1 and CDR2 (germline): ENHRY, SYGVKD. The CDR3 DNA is TGTGCCATCAGTGACCAGGGGGCAACAGAGACCCAGTACTTC. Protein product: CAISDQGATETQYF.

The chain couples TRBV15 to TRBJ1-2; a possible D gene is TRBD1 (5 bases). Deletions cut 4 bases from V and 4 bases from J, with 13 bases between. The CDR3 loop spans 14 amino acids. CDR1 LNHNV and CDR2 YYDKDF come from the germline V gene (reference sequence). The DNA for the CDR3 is TGTGCCACCAGCAAAACGACAGCATTCTATGGCTACACCTTC. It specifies CATSKTTAFYGYTF.

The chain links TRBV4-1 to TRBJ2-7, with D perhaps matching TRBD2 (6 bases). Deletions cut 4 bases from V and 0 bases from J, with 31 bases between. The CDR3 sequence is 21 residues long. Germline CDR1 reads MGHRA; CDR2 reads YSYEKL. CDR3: CASSLLSVVLANDKSSYEQYF. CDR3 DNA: TGCGCCAGCAGCCTTCTATCTGTAGTACTAGCCAACGATAAGAGCTCCTACGAGCAGTACTTC.

The CDR3 DNA reads TGCGCCAGCAGTCTTACACCGTTCCAAACCGGGGAGCTGTTTTTT. Its translation: CASSLTPFQTGELFF. This rearrangement joins TRBV5-1 to TRBJ2-2; no reliable D call. CDR1 and CDR2 from the germline V gene are SGHRS and YFSETQ. The ends were cut back, 5 bases at V and 5 bases at J, with 16 bases in the middle. The CDR3 contains 15 residues.

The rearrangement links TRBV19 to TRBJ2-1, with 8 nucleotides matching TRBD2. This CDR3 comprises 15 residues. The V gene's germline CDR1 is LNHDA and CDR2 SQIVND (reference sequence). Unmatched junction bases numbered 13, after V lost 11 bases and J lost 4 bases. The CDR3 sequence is CAVGSRAGEYNEQFF. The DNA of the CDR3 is TGTGCCGTGGGGTCGAGAGCGGGAGAATACAATGAGCAGTTCTTC.

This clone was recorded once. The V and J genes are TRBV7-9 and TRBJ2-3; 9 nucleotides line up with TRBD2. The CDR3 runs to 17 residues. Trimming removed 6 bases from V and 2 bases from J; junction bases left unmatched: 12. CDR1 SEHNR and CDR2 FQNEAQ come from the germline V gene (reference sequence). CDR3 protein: CASSPNPLAGHTDTQYF. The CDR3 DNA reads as TGTGCCAGCAGTCCAAACCCGCTAGCGGGACACACAGATACGCAGTATTTT.

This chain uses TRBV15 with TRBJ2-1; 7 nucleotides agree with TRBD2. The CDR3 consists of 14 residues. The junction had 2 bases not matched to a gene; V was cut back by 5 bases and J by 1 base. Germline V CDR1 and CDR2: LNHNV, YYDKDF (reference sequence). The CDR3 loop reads CATSASGSYNEQFF. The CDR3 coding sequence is TGTGCCACCAGCGCTAGCGGTTCCTACAATGAGCAGTTCTTC.

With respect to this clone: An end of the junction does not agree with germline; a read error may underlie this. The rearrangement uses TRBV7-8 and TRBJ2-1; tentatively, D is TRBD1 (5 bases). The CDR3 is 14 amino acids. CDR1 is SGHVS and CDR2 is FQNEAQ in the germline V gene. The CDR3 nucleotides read TGTGCCAGCACCTTAACTACAGGTTACAATGAGCAGTTCTTC. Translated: CASTLTTGYNEQFF. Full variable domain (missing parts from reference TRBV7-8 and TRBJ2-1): GAGVSQSPRYKVAKRGQDVALRCDPISGHVSLFWYQQALGQGPEFLTYFQNEAQLDKSGLPSDRFFAERPEGSVSTLKIQRTQQEDSAVYLCASTLTTGYNEQFFGPGTRLTVL.

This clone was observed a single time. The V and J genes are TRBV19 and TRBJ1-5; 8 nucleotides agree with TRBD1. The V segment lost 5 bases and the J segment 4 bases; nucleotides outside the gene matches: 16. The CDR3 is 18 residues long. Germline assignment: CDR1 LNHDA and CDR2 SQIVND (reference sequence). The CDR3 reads CASSPQGRARGQNQPQHF. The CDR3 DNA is TGTGCCAGTAGTCCCCAGGGCCGCGCCAGGGGGCAGAATCAGCCCCAGCATTTT.

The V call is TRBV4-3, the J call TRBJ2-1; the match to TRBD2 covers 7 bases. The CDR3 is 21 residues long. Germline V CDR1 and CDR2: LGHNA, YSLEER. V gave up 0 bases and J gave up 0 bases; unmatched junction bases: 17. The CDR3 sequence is CASSQEGLLERDSSSYNEQFF. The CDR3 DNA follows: TGCGCCAGCAGCCAAGAAGGGCTTTTAGAGCGGGATTCTAGCTCCTACAATGAGCAGTTCTTC.

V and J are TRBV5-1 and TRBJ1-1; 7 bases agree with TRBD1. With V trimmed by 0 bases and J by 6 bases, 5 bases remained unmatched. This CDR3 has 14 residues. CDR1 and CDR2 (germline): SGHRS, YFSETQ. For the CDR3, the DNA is TGCGCCAGCAGCTTGGGACAAGGGGGCGCTGAAGCTTTCTTT. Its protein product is CASSLGQGGAEAFF.